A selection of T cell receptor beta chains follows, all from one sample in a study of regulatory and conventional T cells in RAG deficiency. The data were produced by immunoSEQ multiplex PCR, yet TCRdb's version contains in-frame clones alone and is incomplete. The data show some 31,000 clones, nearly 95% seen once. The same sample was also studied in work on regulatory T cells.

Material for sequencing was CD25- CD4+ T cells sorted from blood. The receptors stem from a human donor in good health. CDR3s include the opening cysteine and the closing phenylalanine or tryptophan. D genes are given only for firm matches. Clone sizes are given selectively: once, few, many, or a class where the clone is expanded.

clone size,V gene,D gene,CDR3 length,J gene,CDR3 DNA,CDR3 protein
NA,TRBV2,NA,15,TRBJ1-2,TGTGCCAGCAGTGCGCAGGGTGGTCCCAACTATGGCTACACCTTC,CASSAQGGPNYGYTF
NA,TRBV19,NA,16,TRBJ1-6,TGTGCCAGTAGTATAGCGCACACCCTCGGGGATTCACCCCTCCACTTT,CASSIAHTLGDSPLHF
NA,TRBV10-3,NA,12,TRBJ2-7,TGTGCCATCAGTGCAACAGGGTACGAGCAGTACTTC,CAISATGYEQYF
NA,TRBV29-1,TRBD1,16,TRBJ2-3,TGCAGCGTTGTTCGTAACCCACAGGGGGCGGGGGATACGCAGTATTTT,CSVVRNPQGAGDTQYF
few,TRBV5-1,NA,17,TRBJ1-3,TGCGCCAGCAGCTTGTATGGAATTCCTAGCTCTGGAAACACCATATATTTT,CASSLYGIPSSGNTIYF
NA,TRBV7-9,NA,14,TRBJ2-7,TGTGCCAGCACCCCCTCCGGGACAAGCTACGAGCAGTACTTC,CASTPSGTSYEQYF
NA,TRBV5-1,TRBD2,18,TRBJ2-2,TGCGCCAGCAGCTCCTGGACTAGCGGGGGGAGAAACACCGGGGAGCTGTTTTTT,CASSSWTSGGRNTGELFF
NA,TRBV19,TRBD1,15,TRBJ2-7,TGTGCCAGTAGTATCCGAGACAGGGGCCGTTACGAGCAGTACTTC,CASSIRDRGRYEQYF
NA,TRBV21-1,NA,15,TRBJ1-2,TGTGCCAGCCCCAGGACAGGGGGCTTTTTTTATGGCTACACCTTC,CASPRTGGFFYGYTF
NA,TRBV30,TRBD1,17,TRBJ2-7,TGTGCCTGGAGTAAAGTGTACAGGACAGGGATAACCTACGAGCAGTACTTC,CAWSKVYRTGITYEQYF
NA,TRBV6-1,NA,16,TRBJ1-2,TGTGCCAGCAGTGAGCCCCGGGGGATGGGCTCCTATGGCTACACCTTC,CASSEPRGMGSYGYTF
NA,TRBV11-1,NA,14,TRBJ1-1,TGTGCCAGCAGCTTGGGCGCCATGAACACTGAAGCTTTCTTT,CASSLGAMNTEAFF
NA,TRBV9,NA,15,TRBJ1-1,TGTGCCAGCAGCCCCTTTGGAGGGCAGGGCACTGAAGCTTTCTTT,CASSPFGGQGTEAFF
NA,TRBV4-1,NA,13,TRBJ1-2,TGCGCCAGCAGCCAAGAACCAGGCACGCTGTACACCTTC,CASSQEPGTLYTF
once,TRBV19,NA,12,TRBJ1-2,TGTGCCAGTAGTATAACGGGGTTTGGCTACACCTTC,CASSITGFGYTF
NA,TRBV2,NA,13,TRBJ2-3,TGTGCCAGCAATCTAGAGAGCACAGATACGCAGTATTTT,CASNLESTDTQYF
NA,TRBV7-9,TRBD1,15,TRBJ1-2,TGTGCCAGCAGCCTCCGGGACAGGGGTATCTATGGCTACACCTTC,CASSLRDRGIYGYTF
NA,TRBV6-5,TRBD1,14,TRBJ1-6,TGTGCCAGCAGCGGGACAGGGAAAAATTCACCCCTCCACTTT,CASSGTGKNSPLHF
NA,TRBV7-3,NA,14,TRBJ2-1,TGTGCCAGCAGCGCCGGGGTCCCCAACAATGAGCAGTTCTTC,CASSAGVPNNEQFF
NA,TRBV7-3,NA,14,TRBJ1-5,TGTGCCAGCAGCTCCGGACAGCCAAATCAGCCCCAGCATTTT,CASSSGQPNQPQHF
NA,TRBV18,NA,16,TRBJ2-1,TGTGCCAGCTCACCCCTAAACCGTACGAGATCCAATGAGCAGTTCTTC,CASSPLNRTRSNEQFF
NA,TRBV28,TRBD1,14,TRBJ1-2,TGTGCCAGCAGTTTAGCCGACAGGGGCGGAGGCTACACCTTC,CASSLADRGGGYTF
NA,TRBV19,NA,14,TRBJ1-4,TGTGCCAGTAGAGGCGGGGCAACTAATGAAAAACTGTTTTTT,CASRGGATNEKLFF
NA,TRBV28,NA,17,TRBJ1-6,TGTGCCAGCTCGCTAGGGGGGGGCAACATCGCTAATTCACCCCTCCACTTT,CASSLGGGNIANSPLHF
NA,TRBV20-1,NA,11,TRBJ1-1,TGCAGTCCAATGGCGGACACTGAAGCTTTCTTT,CSPMADTEAFF
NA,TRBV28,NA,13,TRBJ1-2,TGTGCCAGTGAGGGAGGGATTAACTATGGCTACACCTTC,CASEGGINYGYTF
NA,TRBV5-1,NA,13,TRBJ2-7,TGCGCCAGCAGCTTGCAGGGGTACTACGAGCAGTACTTC,CASSLQGYYEQYF
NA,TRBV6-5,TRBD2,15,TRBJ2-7,TGTGCCAGCAGTTACGGGGGGGGGAGCGCCTACGAGCAGTACTTC,CASSYGGGSAYEQYF
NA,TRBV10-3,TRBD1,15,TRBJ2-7,TGTGCCATCAGTTCCCGGGACAGGGGACAATACGAGCAGTACTTC,CAISSRDRGQYEQYF
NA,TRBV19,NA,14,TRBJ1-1,TGTGCCAGTACTGGGTGGGCCAGGGTATCTGAAGCTTTCTTT,CASTGWARVSEAFF
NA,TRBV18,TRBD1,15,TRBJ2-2,TGTGCCAGCTCACCAAACAGGGGCGACACCGGGGAGCTGTTTTTT,CASSPNRGDTGELFF
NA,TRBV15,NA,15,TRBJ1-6,TGTGCCACCAGCAGAGGGAGAACCTATAATTCACCCCTCCACTTT,CATSRGRTYNSPLHF
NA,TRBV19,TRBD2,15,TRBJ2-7,TGTGCCAGTACCCAATCGGTAGCGGGGAGTTACGAGCAGTACTTC,CASTQSVAGSYEQYF
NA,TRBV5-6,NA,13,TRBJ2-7,TGTGCCAGCAGCTTATCAGGGATCTACGAGCAGTACTTC,CASSLSGIYEQYF
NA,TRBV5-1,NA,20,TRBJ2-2,TGCGCCAGCAGCCTGAATTCCTGGTCGGCGGCGGTCGTGGGAGCCGGGGAGCTGTTTTTT,CASSLNSWSAAVVGAGELFF
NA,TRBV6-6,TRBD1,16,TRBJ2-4,TGTGCCAGCAGCACGGACAGGCAGAAAGCCAAAAACATTCAGTACTTC,CASSTDRQKAKNIQYF
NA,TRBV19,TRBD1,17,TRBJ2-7,TGTGCCAGTAGTAAGCGGAATAGGGGACAGGGACCCCCCGAGCAGTACTTC,CASSKRNRGQGPPEQYF
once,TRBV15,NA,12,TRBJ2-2,TGTGCCACCAGCAGAGATATCGGGGAGCTGTTTTTT,CATSRDIGELFF
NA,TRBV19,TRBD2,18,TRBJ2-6,TGTGCCAGTACCCTCGTGGGGGGGTACCTAGTTGGGGCCAACGTCCTGACTTTC,CASTLVGGYLVGANVLTF
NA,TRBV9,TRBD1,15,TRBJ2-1,TGTGCCAGCAGCGTCGGACAGGGGACCTACAATGAGCAGTTCTTC,CASSVGQGTYNEQFF
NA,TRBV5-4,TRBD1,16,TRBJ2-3,TGTGCCAGCAGCCCCACAGGGGGCGCAGGGACAGATACGCAGTATTTT,CASSPTGGAGTDTQYF
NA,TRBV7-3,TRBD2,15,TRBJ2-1,TGTGCCAGCAGCTTAAACGGGGGGGCGGACAATGAGCAGTTCTTC,CASSLNGGADNEQFF
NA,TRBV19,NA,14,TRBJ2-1,TGTGCCAGTAGTATCCAGGTGGCTTACAATGAGCAGTTCTTC,CASSIQVAYNEQFF
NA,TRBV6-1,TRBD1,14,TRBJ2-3,TGTGCCAGCAGCGGGACAGGCCGCACAGATACGCAGTATTTT,CASSGTGRTDTQYF
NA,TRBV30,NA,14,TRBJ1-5,TGTGCCTTCTCATTAGGAGTTGGCAATCAGCCCCAGCATTTT,CAFSLGVGNQPQHF
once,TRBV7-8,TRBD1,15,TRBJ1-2,TGTGCCAGCAGCTTAGCGCAGGGGGCTGTAGGTGGCTACACCTTC,CASSLAQGAVGGYTF
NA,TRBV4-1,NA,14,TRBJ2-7,TGCGCCAGCAGCCAAGATGATATCTCCTACGAGCAGTACTTC,CASSQDDISYEQYF
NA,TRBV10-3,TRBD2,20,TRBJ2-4,TGTGCCATCAGTCCCACCCAGGTAGCGGGGGGGCCGGGGGCCAAAAACATTCAGTACTTC,CAISPTQVAGGPGAKNIQYF
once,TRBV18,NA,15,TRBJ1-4,TGTGCCAGCTCACCACTGGGGCAGACTAATGAAAAACTGTTTTTT,CASSPLGQTNEKLFF
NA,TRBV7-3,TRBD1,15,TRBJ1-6,TGTGCCAGCAGCTTAGTTGGACAGGGAAATTCACCCCTCCACTTT,CASSLVGQGNSPLHF
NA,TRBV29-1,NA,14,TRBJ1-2,TGCAGCGTTGAGGAGACAGGAGCTAACTATGGCTACACCTTC,CSVEETGANYGYTF
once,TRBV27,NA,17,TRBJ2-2,TGTGCCAGCCCTCTTTTCCCGACTAGACGGAACACCGGGGAGCTGTTTTTT,CASPLFPTRRNTGELFF
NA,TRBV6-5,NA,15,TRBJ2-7,TGTGCCAGCAGTCCATGGACAGACGTCCTATACGAGCAGTACTTC,CASSPWTDVLYEQYF
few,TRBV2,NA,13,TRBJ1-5,TGTGCCAGCAGTGCGGATCCAGGGCAGCCCCAGCATTTT,CASSADPGQPQHF